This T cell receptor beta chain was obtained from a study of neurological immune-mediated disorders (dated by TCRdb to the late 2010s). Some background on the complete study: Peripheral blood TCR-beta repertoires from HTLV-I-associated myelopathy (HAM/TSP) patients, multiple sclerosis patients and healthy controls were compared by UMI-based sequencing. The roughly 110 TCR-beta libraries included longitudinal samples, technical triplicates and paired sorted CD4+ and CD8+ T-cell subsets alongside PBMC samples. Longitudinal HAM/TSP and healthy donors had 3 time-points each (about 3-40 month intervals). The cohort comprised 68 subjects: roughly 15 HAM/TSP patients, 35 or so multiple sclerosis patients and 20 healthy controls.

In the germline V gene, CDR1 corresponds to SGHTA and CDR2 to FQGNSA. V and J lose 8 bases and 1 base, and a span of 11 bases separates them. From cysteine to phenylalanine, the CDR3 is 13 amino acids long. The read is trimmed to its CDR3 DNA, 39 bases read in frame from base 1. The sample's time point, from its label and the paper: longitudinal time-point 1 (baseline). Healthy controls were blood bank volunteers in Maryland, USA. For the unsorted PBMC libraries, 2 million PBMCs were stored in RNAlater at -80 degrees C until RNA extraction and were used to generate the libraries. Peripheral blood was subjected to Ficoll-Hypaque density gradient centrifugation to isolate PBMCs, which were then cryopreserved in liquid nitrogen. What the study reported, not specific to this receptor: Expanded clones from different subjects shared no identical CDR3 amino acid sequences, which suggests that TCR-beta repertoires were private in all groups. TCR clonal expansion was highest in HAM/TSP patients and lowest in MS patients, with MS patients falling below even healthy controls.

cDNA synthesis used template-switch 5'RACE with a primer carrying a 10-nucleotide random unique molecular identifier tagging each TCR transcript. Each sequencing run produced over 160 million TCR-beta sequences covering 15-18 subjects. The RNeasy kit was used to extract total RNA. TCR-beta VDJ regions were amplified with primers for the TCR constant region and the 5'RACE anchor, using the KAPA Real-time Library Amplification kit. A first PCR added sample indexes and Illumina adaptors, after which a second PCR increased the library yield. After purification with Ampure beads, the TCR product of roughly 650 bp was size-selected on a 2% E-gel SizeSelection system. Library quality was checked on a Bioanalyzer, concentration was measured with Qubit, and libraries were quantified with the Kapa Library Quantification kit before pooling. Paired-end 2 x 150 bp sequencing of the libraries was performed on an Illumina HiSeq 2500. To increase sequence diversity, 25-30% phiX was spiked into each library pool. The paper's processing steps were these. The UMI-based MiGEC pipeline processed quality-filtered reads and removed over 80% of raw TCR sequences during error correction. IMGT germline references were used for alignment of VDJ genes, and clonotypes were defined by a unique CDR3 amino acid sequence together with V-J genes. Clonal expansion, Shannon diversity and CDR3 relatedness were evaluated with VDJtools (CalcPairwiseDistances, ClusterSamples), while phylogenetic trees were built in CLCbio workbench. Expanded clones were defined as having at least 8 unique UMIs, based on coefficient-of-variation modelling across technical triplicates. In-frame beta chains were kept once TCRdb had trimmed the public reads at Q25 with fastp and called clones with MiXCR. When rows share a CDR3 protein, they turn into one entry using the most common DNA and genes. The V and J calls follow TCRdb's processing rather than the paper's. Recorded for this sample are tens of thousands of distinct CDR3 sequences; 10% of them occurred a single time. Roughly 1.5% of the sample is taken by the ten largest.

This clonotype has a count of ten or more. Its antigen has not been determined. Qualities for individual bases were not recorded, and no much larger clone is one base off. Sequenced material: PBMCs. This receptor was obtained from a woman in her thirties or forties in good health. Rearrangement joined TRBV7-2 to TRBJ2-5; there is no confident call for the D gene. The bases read TGTGCCAGCCGGGCCCTTCCCCAAGAGACCCAGTACTTC. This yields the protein CASRALPQETQYF.